This T cell receptor (beta chain) was captured by sequencing in a study of radiation and T cells in renal cell carcinoma. From germline, CDR1 is SNHLY and CDR2 FYNNEI. The CDR3 totals 15 residues. V lost 4 bases and J 4 bases, leaving 13 bases between the germline ends. Time point of the sample: blood 4 weeks post-SBRT, at nephrectomy. Treatment meaning: 15 Gy SBRT to primary tumor, nephrectomy 4 weeks later. Sequencing used immunoSEQ multiplex PCR; TCRdb keeps in-frame clones, though not all of them. The profile shows 150,000 to 200,000 clones, roughly 90% of them singletons. This receptor was obtained from a woman between 45 and 60 years old with renal cell carcinoma. The sequencing used blood, collected from a patient whose treatment included radiotherapy and nephrectomy. The rearrangement uses TRBV2 and TRBJ2-2, with D possibly matching TRBD1 (5 bases). CDR3 protein: CASSGTITPTGELFF. In nucleotides, the CDR3 is TGTGCCAGCAGTGGGACAATCACCCCCACCGGGGAGCTGTTTTTT.